Following are 19 T cell receptor beta chains from one sample sequenced in a study of metastatic and nonmetastatic thyroid tumors. Among the patients, none had received any treatment before thyroid surgery. TCRdb ran MiXCR on the PCR reads. Here the sample spans roughly 98,000 clones, 14% to 15% being singletons. Specimen: blood. All receptors come from a female donor with papillary thyroid cancer or a benign thyroid nodule (not recorded which). Some clones in this sample may be carry-over from other donors' samples.

In its sample, this clone was seen many times. The J gene is TRBJ2-1, the V gene TRBV19; 9 bases are a match to TRBD2. The CDR3 extends over 14 amino acids. Germline values: CDR1 LNHDA, CDR2 SQIVND (reference sequence). The trim removed 1 base at V and 9 bases at J, leaving 4 bases unmatched. The CDR3 coding sequence is TGTGCCAGTAGTATAGGGTTTAGCGGGGGTGAGCAGTTCTTC. As protein: CASSIGFSGGEQFF.

V gene TRBV11-2 combines with J gene TRBJ2-7; D uncertain. The CDR3 loop spans 14 amino acids. Per the germline V gene, CDR1 is SGHAT and CDR2 is FQNNGV. Trimming shortened V by 2 bases and J by 5 bases, and 13 bases separated the two germline ends. The CDR3 here is CASSLRWTDHEQYF. The DNA of the CDR3 is TGTGCCAGCAGCTTAAGGTGGACCGACCACGAGCAGTACTTC.

This clone was recorded at least ten times. This sequence joins TRBV6-1 and TRBJ1-5, with 11 bases identical to TRBD1. This CDR3 contains 17 residues. CDR1 and CDR2 from the germline V gene are MNHNS and SASEGT. V gave up 4 bases and J gave up 0 bases; unmatched junction bases: 5. The CDR3 loop reads CASSAWTGGYSNQPQHF. CDR3 coding DNA: TGTGCCAGCAGTGCCTGGACAGGGGGCTATAGCAATCAGCCCCAGCATTTT.

This clone appeared many times. The chain couples TRBV5-1 to TRBJ1-2, with D possibly matching TRBD1 (5 bases). This CDR3 has 15 residues. Germline V gene lookup returns CDR1 SGHRS and CDR2 YFSETQ. Trimming took 3 bases from V and 4 from J, leaving 16 bases between them. CDR3 region: CASSSGGDGPYGYTF. The CDR3 bases are TGCGCCAGCAGCTCCGGAGGGGACGGGCCCTATGGCTACACCTTC.

The V and J genes are TRBV6-1 and TRBJ2-5; D is perhaps TRBD2 (5 bases). The CDR3 runs 16 residues. V lost 7 bases, J lost 5 bases, and 23 bases lay in between. The germline CDR1 and CDR2 sequences are MNHNS and SASEGT. The CDR3 loop is CASIPEVGQKWETQYF. In DNA, the CDR3 is TGTGCCAGCATACCGGAGGTGGGTCAGAAATGGGAGACCCAGTACTTC.

The CDR3: CASSNGEGTLTEAFF. CDR3 sequence (DNA): TGTGCCAGTAGTAATGGAGAGGGTACCCTCACTGAAGCTTTCTTT. The chain uses TRBV19 and TRBJ1-1; D is uncertain. This CDR3 has 15 residues. V lost 4 bases to trimming and J lost 4 bases, with 16 bases between them. Germline assignment: CDR1 LNHDA and CDR2 SQIVND (reference sequence).

This clone showed up many times. This sequence joins TRBV9 and TRBJ1-5; 8 positions agree with TRBD1. CDR3 length: 16 amino acids. Per the germline V gene, CDR1 is SGDLS and CDR2 is YYNGEE. The ends lost 3 bases at V and 3 bases at J; junction bases unmatched: 8. The DNA of the CDR3 is TGTGCCAGCAGCGCCGGACAGGGAGGGTTCAATCAGCCCCAGCATTTT. This codes for CASSAGQGGFNQPQHF.

The chain has TRBV5-6 and TRBJ1-2; TRBD1 is a possible D gene (5 bases). The V gene lost 1 base and the J gene lost 4 bases, with 11 bases spanning the gap. The CDR3 consists of 14 residues. Germline lookup yields CDR1 SGHDT and CDR2 YYEEEE. The CDR3 region has the DNA TGTGCCAGCAGCTTGTTGGGGGTCCCCTATGGCTACACCTTC. As protein: CASSLLGVPYGYTF. Drawing the rest from reference TRBV5-6 and TRBJ1-2, the complete variable domain is DAGVTQSPTHLIKTRGQQVTLRCSPKSGHDTVSWYQQALGQGPQFIFQYYEEEERQRGNFPDRFSGHQFPNYSSELNVNALLLGDSALYLCASSLLGVPYGYTFGSGTRLTVV.

The chain uses TRBV5-6 and TRBJ2-5; D possibly corresponds to TRBD2 (6 bases). CDR1 is SGHDT and CDR2 is YYEEEE in the germline V gene. The CDR3 length is 14 residues. V lost 3 bases, J lost 5 bases, and 14 bases lay in between. CDR3 loop: CASSSGRVGETQYF. In DNA form, the CDR3 reads TGTGCCAGCAGCTCCGGGAGAGTGGGGGAGACCCAGTACTTC.

At least ten counts were recorded for this clone. The chain joins TRBV7-9 to TRBJ2-3; D not resolved. Germline CDR1 SEHNR, CDR2 FQNEAQ (reference sequence). This CDR3 spans 12 amino acids. Trimming removed 2 bases at V and 6 bases at J, with 6 bases between. CDR3: CASSLSWDTQYF. The CDR3 nucleotides are TGTGCCAGCAGCTTATCCTGGGATACGCAGTATTTT. Full variable domain (outside the CDR3, taken from reference TRBV7-9 and TRBJ2-3): DTGVSQNPRHKITKRGQNVTFRCDPISEHNRLYWYRQTLGQGPEFLTYFQNEAQLEKSRLLSDRFSAERPKGSFSTLEIQRTEQGDSAMYLCASSLSWDTQYFGPGTRLTVL.

The sample holds many counts of this clone. The chain combines TRBV5-1 with TRBJ1-3; no firm D call. Trimming left V 2 bases short and J 3 bases short, with 6 bases between. Germline V gene sequence: CDR1 SGHRS, CDR2 YFSETQ. This CDR3 region has 13 residues. CDR3 coding DNA: TGCGCCAGCAGCTTAAGGGATGGAAACACCATATATTTT. Translated: CASSLRDGNTIYF. Full variable domain (missing parts from reference TRBV5-1 and TRBJ1-3): KAGVTQTPRYLIKTRGQQVTLSCSPISGHRSVSWYQQTPGQGLQFLFEYFSETQRNKGNFPGRFSGRQFSNSRSEMNVSTLELGDSALYLCASSLRDGNTIYFGEGSWLTVV.

A note on this clone: Since a much larger clone is just one base distant, this may be a read error. The chain joins TRBV6-1 to TRBJ2-5; a weak D match, TRBD2 (6 bases). Deletions cut 8 bases from V and 5 bases from J, with 12 bases between. The CDR3 runs to 12 residues. Per germline, CDR1 MNHNS and CDR2 SASEGT. CDR3 region: CASLGGRETQYF. The CDR3 coding sequence is TGTGCCAGCCTGGGGGGTAGGGAGACCCAGTACTTC.

This chain connects TRBV20-1 to TRBJ1-3; D remains unclear. The germline gives CDR1 DFQATT, CDR2 SNEGSKA (reference sequence). V gave up 0 bases and J gave up 0 bases, with 9 bases separating them. The CDR3 is made up of 15 amino acids. DNA of the CDR3: TGCAGTGCTAGAGATGAACACAGCTCTGGAAACACCATATATTTT. It specifies CSARDEHSSGNTIYF.

This clone was observed at least ten times. The chain couples TRBV5-1 to TRBJ2-7; 9 nucleotides agree with TRBD1. V was clipped by 2 bases and J by 6 bases; unmatched bases: 12. CDR3 length equals 16 residues. Germline CDR1 reads SGHRS; CDR2 reads YFSETQ. This CDR3 reads CASSFVPGQGAVEQYF. The CDR3 region has the DNA TGCGCCAGCAGCTTCGTACCGGGACAGGGAGCAGTCGAGCAGTACTTC.

This clone was seen many times. The chain carries TRBV7-2 and TRBJ2-3; a possible D gene is TRBD2 (5 bases). Between the trimmed V and J ends, which lost 0 bases and 0 bases, there was a span of 7 bases. CDR3 length: 15 residues. The germline V gene encodes CDR1 SGHTA and CDR2 FQGNSA. The CDR3 DNA is TGTGCCAGCAGCTTAGCGGGAGCTAGCACAGATACGCAGTATTTT. Protein product: CASSLAGASTDTQYF.

At least ten counts were recorded for this clone. The chain combines TRBV5-1 with TRBJ2-1, with a tentative D call TRBD1 (6 bases). In germline, CDR1 is SGHRS, CDR2 YFSETQ. V gave up 2 bases and J gave up 6 bases, with 9 bases separating them. The length of the CDR3 is 13 residues. This CDR3 reads CASSLARGNEQFF. The CDR3 coding sequence is TGCGCCAGCAGCTTAGCCAGGGGCAATGAGCAGTTCTTC.

This clone showed up many times. This chain links TRBV27 with TRBJ1-2, with TRBD1 as a possible D gene (6 bases). CDR3 length: 18 residues. Germline V lookup: CDR1 MNHEY, CDR2 SMNVEV (reference sequence). The V end was cut by 4 bases, the J end by 0 bases, with 21 bases between. The CDR3 coding sequence is TGTGCCAGCAGTTCCTCAACCCTCGGACAGCGGGCTAACTATGGCTACACCTTC. It specifies CASSSSTLGQRANYGYTF.

There are many counts of this clone. The chain couples TRBV2 to TRBJ2-1, with unresolved D. Germline loops: CDR1 SNHLY, CDR2 FYNNEI. This CDR3 region has 12 residues. V was shortened by 7 bases and J by 6 bases, with 10 bases between the two germline ends. CDR3 in DNA: TGTGCCAGCACCGAAATTGGCAATGAGCAGTTCTTC. Residues: CASTEIGNEQFF.

This clone was observed a handful of times. The missing conserved phenylalanine or tryptophan at the end of this CDR3 makes a read error likely. The V gene is TRBV10-3, the J gene TRBJ2-1; 11 positions match TRBD2. Looked up from germline, CDR1 is ENHRY and CDR2 is SYGVKD. The CDR3 loop spans 13 amino acids. V lost 7 bases, J lost 7 bases, and 3 bases stayed unmatched. This chain's CDR3 is CAINGTSGNEQFL. CDR3 DNA: TGTGCCATCAACGGGACTAGCGGTAATGAGCAGTTCTTA.